The 24 T cell receptor beta chains given below trace back to one sample, sequenced in a study of T cell clonotyping in hematopoietic cell transplantation. Repertoires were generated with immunoSEQ multiplex PCR, while TCRdb's copy carries only in-frame clones and drops some. The sample lists 11,000 to 15,000 clones; roughly 94% were seen once. Sequencing used PBMCs, obtained 30 days after allogeneic stem cell transplant. Receptors originate from a male patient aged 55 to 70 who had an allogeneic stem cell transplant from an unrelated donor, so the T cells may come from the graft donor. Some clones in this sample may be carry-over from other donors' samples.

The rearrangement uses TRBV19 and TRBJ2-3, with 9 positions matching TRBD1. The CDR3 consists of 16 residues. The germline CDR1 and CDR2 sequences are LNHDA and SQIVND (reference sequence). The V gene end was trimmed by 5 bases and the J gene end by 4 bases; junction bases not matched to a gene: 10. This CDR3 reads CASSATGTGRSDTQYF. CDR3 in DNA: TGTGCCAGTAGTGCGACCGGGACAGGGCGCTCAGATACGCAGTATTTT.

This clone has just one count. V is TRBV7-2 and J is TRBJ1-1; D remains unclear. This CDR3 region has 14 residues. V lost 4 bases and J lost 3, with 12 bases in between. Germline lookup yields CDR1 SGHTA and CDR2 FQGNSA. CDR3 sequence reads: CASSSRSKDTEAFF. As DNA, the CDR3 is TGTGCCAGCAGCTCTCGAAGTAAGGACACTGAAGCTTTCTTT.

The chain carries TRBV11-1 and TRBJ2-5; unclear D gene. V lost 3 bases and J lost 1, with 6 bases in between. Germline lookup yields CDR1 SGHAT and CDR2 FQDESV (reference sequence). This CDR3 is 13 amino acids long. For the CDR3, the DNA is TGTGCCAGCAGCTTCGGCAGCCAAGAGACCCAGTACTTC. Protein: CASSFGSQETQYF.

The CDR3, as DNA: TGCGCCAGCAGCTTCAGCGGGAAGGGGGATACGCAGTATTTT. This sequence encodes CASSFSGKGDTQYF. The V gene is TRBV5-1, the J gene TRBJ2-3; 7 nucleotides align to TRBD2. V dropped 2 bases and J dropped 6; count of bases not matched to a gene: 6. Germline loops: CDR1 SGHRS, CDR2 YFSETQ. This CDR3 contains 14 residues.

The chain couples TRBV14 to TRBJ1-2, with D perhaps matching TRBD1 (6 bases). V shed 4 bases and J shed 4 bases, with 16 bases lying between them. Germline V gene sequence: CDR1 SGHDN, CDR2 FVKESK. The CDR3 is 15 amino acids. The CDR3 reads CASSLTGRFSYGYTF. CDR3 in DNA: TGTGCCAGCAGCCTGACAGGAAGATTCTCCTATGGCTACACCTTC.

This chain's CDR3 is CASRGTTGNTIYF. The CDR3 DNA reads as TGTGCCAGCAGGGGAACGACTGGAAACACCATATATTTT. The gene calls are TRBV2 and TRBJ1-3; unclear D gene. The germline CDR1 and CDR2 sequences are SNHLY and FYNNEI. The CDR3 extends over 13 amino acids. V was clipped by 6 bases and J by 2 bases, with 8 bases between them.

J is TRBJ1-3 and V is TRBV9; the match to TRBD1 covers 7 bases. The CDR3 contains 15 residues. The V gene's germline CDR1 is SGDLS and CDR2 YYNGEE. V was pared by 6 bases and J by 0 bases, with 6 bases of the junction left unmatched. The CDR3 region has the DNA TGTGCCAGCACACGGGACAGCGTCTCTGGAAACACCATATATTTT. Translation gives CASTRDSVSGNTIYF. The whole variable domain, filled in from reference TRBV9 and TRBJ1-3, reads DSGVTQTPKHLITATGQRVTLRCSPRSGDLSVYWYQQSLDQGLQFLIQYYNGEERAKGNILERFSAQQFPDLHSELNLSSLELGDSALYFCASTRDSVSGNTIYFGEGSWLTVV.

The CDR3 DNA reads TGTGCCAGCAGAATTGGGGGGGCCGCGTCCACGGATACGCAGTATTTT. Its translation: CASRIGGAASTDTQYF. V usage is TRBV11-2 and J usage is TRBJ2-3; weak D call: TRBD2 (7 bases). V was shortened by 6 bases and J by 6 bases, with 22 bases between the two germline ends. The CDR3 extends over 16 amino acids. Germline-derived CDR1 and CDR2 are SGHAT and FQNNGV.

The genes are TRBV7-6 and TRBJ2-3, with 8 bases matching TRBD2. The germline gives CDR1 SGHVS, CDR2 FNYEAQ. V shed 0 bases, J shed 1 base, and the junction held 0 bases outside the gene matches. The CDR3 covers 15 residues. This chain's CDR3 is CASSLASGGTDTQYF. DNA of the CDR3: TGTGCCAGCAGCTTAGCTAGCGGGGGCACAGATACGCAGTATTTT.

The chain couples TRBV6-1 to TRBJ2-7; TRBD1 agrees at 7 bases. V shed 4 bases and J 3 bases; nucleotides not matched to a gene: 3. The CDR3 runs to 13 residues. Per the germline V gene, CDR1 is MNHNS and CDR2 is SASEGT. CDR3 coding DNA: TGTGCCAGCAGTGGGACAGGTTTCTACGAGCAGTACTTC. Encoded protein: CASSGTGFYEQYF.

The V gene is TRBV7-2, the J gene TRBJ1-2, with 10 bases that match TRBD1. Germline assignment: CDR1 SGHTA and CDR2 FQGNSA. The CDR3 totals 16 residues. Germline trimming cut 2 bases from V and 3 bases from J; bases unmatched to any gene: 6. The CDR3 reads CASSLNPTGGYYGYTF. DNA for the CDR3: TGTGCCAGCAGCTTAAACCCGACAGGGGGCTACTATGGCTACACCTTC.

The chain uses TRBV5-6 and TRBJ2-5; 8 positions match TRBD1. The CDR3 loop spans 14 amino acids. Germline CDR1 and CDR2: SGHDT and YYEEEE. V shed 4 bases and J 5 bases; nucleotides not matched to a gene: 7. DNA for the CDR3: TGTGCCAGCAGCCCGGGACAGGTATTTGAGACCCAGTACTTC. Its translation: CASSPGQVFETQYF.

The gene calls are TRBV28 and TRBJ1-1, with 9 bases fitting TRBD1. Germline CDR1 is MDHEN and CDR2 is SYDVKM. The CDR3 has 15 amino acids. The J segment lost 6 bases and the V segment lost 1 base, leaving 6 bases of the junction unmatched. The CDR3 here is CASSLLRGTGSEAFF. As DNA, the CDR3 is TGTGCCAGCAGTTTATTGAGGGGGACAGGGTCTGAAGCTTTCTTT.

A few counts support this clone. This sequence joins TRBV7-2 and TRBJ2-7, with D maybe TRBD2 (5 bases). The V and J ends lost 5 bases and 3 bases respectively, with 23 bases between them. The CDR3 consists of 17 residues. Germline V gene lookup returns CDR1 SGHTA and CDR2 FQGNSA. The CDR3 bases are TGTGCCAGCAGCAGAGGGCTTCCGGGAAGTATAGACTACGAGCAGTACTTC. Protein sequence: CASSRGLPGSIDYEQYF.

This clone was seen a single time. The chain carries TRBV4-3 and TRBJ2-1; D gene ambiguous. Per the germline V gene, CDR1 is LGHNA and CDR2 is YSLEER. V lost 1 base and J lost 0, with 13 bases in between. The CDR3 is made up of 17 amino acids. Here the CDR3 reads CASSQGTDRSSYNEQFF. The CDR3 region has the DNA TGCGCCAGCAGCCAAGGAACGGACCGATCCTCCTACAATGAGCAGTTCTTC.

The chain uses TRBV2 and TRBJ2-1, with D possibly called TRBD1 or TRBD2 (5 bases each). The V gene's germline CDR1 is SNHLY and CDR2 FYNNEI. The CDR3 contains 14 residues. Trimming took 11 bases from V and 2 from J, leaving 16 bases between them. As DNA, the CDR3 is TGTGCCTCCCCCCGGGACCCGCCCTACAATGAGCAGTTCTTC. This codes for CASPRDPPYNEQFF.

V usage is TRBV15 and J usage is TRBJ2-6, with unresolved D. The V gene lost 4 bases and the J gene lost 0 bases, with 13 bases spanning the gap. The CDR3 loop spans 17 amino acids. Germline V gene lookup returns CDR1 LNHNV and CDR2 YYDKDF (reference sequence). The DNA of the CDR3 is TGTGCCACCAGCACCGCAGACCAAATCTCTGGGGCCAACGTCCTGACTTTC. Translation gives CATSTADQISGANVLTF.

The CDR3 sequence is CASSPVRRETEAFF. CDR3 nucleotide sequence: TGTGCCAGCAGCCCAGTGCGTAGGGAGACTGAAGCTTTCTTT. The rearrangement links TRBV6-5 to TRBJ1-1; D is uncertain. The CDR3 covers 14 residues. Trimming stripped 6 bases from V and 5 bases from J, with 16 bases between. Germline V gene sequence: CDR1 MNHEY, CDR2 SVGAGI.

V usage is TRBV23-1 and J usage is TRBJ2-7; D may be TRBD1 (6 bases). TRBV23-1 is reported as an ORF; its role is uncertain. The V gene lost 0 bases and the J gene lost 0 bases, with 12 bases spanning the gap. This CDR3 has 16 residues. The CDR3 sequence: CASSQSARGYSYEQYF. DNA of the CDR3: TGCGCCAGCAGTCAATCGGCCAGGGGCTACTCCTACGAGCAGTACTTC.

This clone came up a few times. The DNA for the CDR3 is TGTGCCAGCAGTTTATCCCCTCTCACTGAAGCTTTCTTT. Translating it yields CASSLSPLTEAFF. This chain uses TRBV27 with TRBJ1-1; unclear D gene. This CDR3 has 13 residues. The ends were cut back, 0 bases at V and 4 bases at J, with 6 bases in the middle. Looked up from germline, CDR1 is MNHEY and CDR2 is SMNVEV (reference sequence).

The V call is TRBV30, the J call TRBJ1-2; TRBD1 matches 7 bases. The trim removed 4 bases at V and 8 bases at J, leaving 4 bases unmatched. This CDR3 has 11 residues. The germline gives CDR1 GTSNPN, CDR2 SVGIG (reference sequence). The CDR3 sequence: CAWNTGAGYTF. The CDR3 nucleotides read TGTGCCTGGAATACAGGGGCCGGCTACACCTTC.

The CDR3 DNA reads as TGCGCCAGCAGTGAGTCGAAGGAGGACTCCTACAATGAGCAGTTCTTC. Its translation is CASSESKEDSYNEQFF. The gene calls are TRBV10-1 and TRBJ2-1, with D perhaps TRBD2 (5 bases). The germline V gene encodes CDR1 WNHNN and CDR2 SYGVQD (reference sequence). The length of the CDR3 is 16 residues. V lost 0 bases to trimming and J lost 0 bases, with 9 bases between them.

J is TRBJ2-5 and V is TRBV14; 16 bases align to TRBD2. CDR1 and CDR2 (germline): SGHDN, FVKESK. J was trimmed by 5 bases and V by 4 bases; bases with no gene match: 7. The CDR3 sequence is 17 residues long. DNA for the CDR3: TGTGCCAGCAGCCCCGGGACTAGCGGGGGGGCCAGGGAGACCCAGTACTTC. Translation gives CASSPGTSGGARETQYF. Variable domain in full (rest from reference TRBV14 and TRBJ2-5): EAGVTQFPSHSVIEKGQTVTLRCDPISGHDNLYWYRRVMGKEIKFLLHFVKESKQDESGMPNNRFLAERTGGTYSTLKVQPAELEDSGVYFCASSPGTSGGARETQYFGPGTRLLVL.

A note on this clone: One end of the junction is discordant with germline, which a read error may explain. The V and J genes are TRBV5-6 and TRBJ1-4; TRBD1 might be the D (6 bases). The germline CDR1 and CDR2 sequences are SGHDT and YYEEEE. The CDR3 has 14 amino acids. The CDR3 loop is CASSSLQPGEGRVF. The CDR3 nucleotides are TGTGCCAGCAGCTCTCTACAACCAGGGGAGGGCCGAGTTTTT.